Reported below is one TCR beta chain. This specimen comes from a study of response to subunit inactivated influenza vaccine. TCRdb ran MiXCR on the RT-PCR reads and lists one entry per CDR3 protein. The table lists 500,000 to 550,000 distinct CDR3 sequences, roughly 8.2% of them singletons. The sample was PBMCs from blood, taken around 2 years after vaccination. This TCR was sampled from a man between 50 and 69 years old who received an inactivated influenza vaccine.

The CDR3 here is CASSIEDRGIYQPQHF. CDR3 DNA sequence: TGTGCCAGTAGTATAGAAGACAGGGGTATCTATCAGCCCCAGCATTTT. The chain has TRBV19 and TRBJ1-5; 8 bases agree with TRBD1. V was clipped by 0 bases and J by 5 bases; unmatched bases: 6. CDR3 length equals 16 residues. Germline V lookup: CDR1 LNHDA, CDR2 SQIVND (reference sequence).